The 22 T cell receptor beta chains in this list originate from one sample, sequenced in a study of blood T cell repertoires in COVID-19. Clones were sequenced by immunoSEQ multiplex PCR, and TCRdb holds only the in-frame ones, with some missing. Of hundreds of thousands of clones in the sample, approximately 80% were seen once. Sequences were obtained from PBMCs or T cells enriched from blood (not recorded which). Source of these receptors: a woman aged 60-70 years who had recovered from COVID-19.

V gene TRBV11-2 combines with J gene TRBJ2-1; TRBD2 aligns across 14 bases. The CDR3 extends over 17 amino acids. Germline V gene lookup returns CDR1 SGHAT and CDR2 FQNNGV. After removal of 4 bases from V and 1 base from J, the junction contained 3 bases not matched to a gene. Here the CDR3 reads CASSYRTSGRSYNEQFF. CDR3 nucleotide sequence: TGTGCCAGCAGCTATAGGACTAGCGGGAGGTCCTACAATGAGCAGTTCTTC.

CDR3 in DNA: TGTGCCAGCAGTTACAGAGGAAACACCATATATTTT. This sequence encodes CASSYRGNTIYF. The chain is built from TRBV12-3 or TRBV12-4 and TRBJ1-3; D is unresolved. This CDR3 comprises 12 residues. Trimming stripped 4 bases from V and 4 bases from J, with 5 bases between.

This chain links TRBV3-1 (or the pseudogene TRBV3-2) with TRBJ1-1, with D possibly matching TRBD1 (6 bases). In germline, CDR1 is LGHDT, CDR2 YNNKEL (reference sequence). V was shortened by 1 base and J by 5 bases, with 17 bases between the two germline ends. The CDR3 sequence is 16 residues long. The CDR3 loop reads CASSQGITGPGTEAFF. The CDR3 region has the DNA TGTGCCAGCAGCCAAGGGATTACAGGGCCTGGAACTGAAGCTTTCTTT.

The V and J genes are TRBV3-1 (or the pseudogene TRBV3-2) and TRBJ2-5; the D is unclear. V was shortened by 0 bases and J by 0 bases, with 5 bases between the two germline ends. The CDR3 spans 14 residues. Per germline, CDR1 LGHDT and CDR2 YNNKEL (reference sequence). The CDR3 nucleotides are TGTGCCAGCAGCCAAGATCCGTACCAAGAGACCCAGTACTTC. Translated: CASSQDPYQETQYF.

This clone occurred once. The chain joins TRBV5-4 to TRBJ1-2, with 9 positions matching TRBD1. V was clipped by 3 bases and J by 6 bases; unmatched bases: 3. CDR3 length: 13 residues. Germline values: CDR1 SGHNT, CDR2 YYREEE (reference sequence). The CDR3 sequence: CASSSQGANGYTF. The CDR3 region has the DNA TGTGCCAGCAGCTCACAGGGGGCGAATGGCTACACCTTC.

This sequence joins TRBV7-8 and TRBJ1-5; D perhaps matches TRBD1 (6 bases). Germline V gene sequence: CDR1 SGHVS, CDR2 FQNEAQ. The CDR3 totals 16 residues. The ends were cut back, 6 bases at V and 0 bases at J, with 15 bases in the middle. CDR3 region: CASSFSTGYSNQPQHF. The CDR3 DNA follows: TGTGCCAGCAGTTTTTCGACAGGATATAGCAATCAGCCCCAGCATTTT.

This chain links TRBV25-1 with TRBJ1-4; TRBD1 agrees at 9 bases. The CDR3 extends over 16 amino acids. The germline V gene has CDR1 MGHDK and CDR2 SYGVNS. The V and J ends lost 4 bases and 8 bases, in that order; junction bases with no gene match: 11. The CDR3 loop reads CASSGRLQGAGEKLFF. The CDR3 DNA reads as TGTGCCAGCAGTGGGAGATTACAGGGGGCCGGAGAAAAACTGTTTTTT. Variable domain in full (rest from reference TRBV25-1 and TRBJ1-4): EADIYQTPRYLVIGTGKKITLECSQTMGHDKMYWYQQDPGMELHLIHYSYGVNSTEKGDLSSESTVSRIRTEHFPLTLESARPSHTSQYLCASSGRLQGAGEKLFFGSGTQLSVL.

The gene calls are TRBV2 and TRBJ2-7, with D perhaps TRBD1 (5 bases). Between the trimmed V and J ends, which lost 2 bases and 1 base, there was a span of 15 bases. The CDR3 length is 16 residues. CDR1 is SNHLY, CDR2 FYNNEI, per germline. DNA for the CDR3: TGTGCCAGCAGTGAAATTCCGAGGACAAGTTCCTACGAGCAGTACTTC. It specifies CASSEIPRTSSYEQYF.

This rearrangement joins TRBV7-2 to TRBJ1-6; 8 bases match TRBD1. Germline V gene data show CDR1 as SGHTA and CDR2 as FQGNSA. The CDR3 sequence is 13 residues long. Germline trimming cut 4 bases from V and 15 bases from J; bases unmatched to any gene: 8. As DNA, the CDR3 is TGTGCCAGCAGCTCCCTCAGGGGGCAAGACCTCCACTTT. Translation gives CASSSLRGQDLHF.

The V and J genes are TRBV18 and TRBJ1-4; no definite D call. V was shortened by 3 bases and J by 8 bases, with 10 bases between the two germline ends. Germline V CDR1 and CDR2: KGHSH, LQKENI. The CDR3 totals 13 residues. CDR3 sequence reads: CASSPDEREKLFF. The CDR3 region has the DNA TGTGCCAGCTCACCTGACGAGAGGGAAAAACTGTTTTTT.

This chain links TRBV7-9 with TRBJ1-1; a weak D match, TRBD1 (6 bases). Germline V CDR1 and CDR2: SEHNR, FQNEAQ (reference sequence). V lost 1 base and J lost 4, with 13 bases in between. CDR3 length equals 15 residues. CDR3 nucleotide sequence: TGTGCCAGCAGCTTAGTTTGGGGGCCGAGCACTGAAGCTTTCTTT. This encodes CASSLVWGPSTEAFF.

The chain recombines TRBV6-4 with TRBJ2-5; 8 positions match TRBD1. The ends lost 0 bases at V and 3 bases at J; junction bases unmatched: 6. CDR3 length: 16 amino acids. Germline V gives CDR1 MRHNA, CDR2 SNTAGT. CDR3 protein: CASSDSKLDREETQYF. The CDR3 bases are TGTGCCAGCAGTGACTCGAAGTTGGACAGGGAAGAGACCCAGTACTTC.

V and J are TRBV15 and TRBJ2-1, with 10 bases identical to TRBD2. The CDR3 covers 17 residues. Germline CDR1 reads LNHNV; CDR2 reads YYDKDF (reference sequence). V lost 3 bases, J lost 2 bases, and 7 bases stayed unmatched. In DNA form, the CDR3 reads TGTGCCACCAGCAGGGCTAGCGGGGGCCTCCCCTACAATGAGCAGTTCTTC. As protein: CATSRASGGLPYNEQFF.

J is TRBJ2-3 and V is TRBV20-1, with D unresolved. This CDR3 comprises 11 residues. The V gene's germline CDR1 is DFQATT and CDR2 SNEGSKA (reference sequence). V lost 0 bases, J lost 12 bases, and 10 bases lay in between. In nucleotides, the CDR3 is TGCAGTGCTAGAGATAATGTTGGCCAGTATTTT. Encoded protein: CSARDNVGQYF.

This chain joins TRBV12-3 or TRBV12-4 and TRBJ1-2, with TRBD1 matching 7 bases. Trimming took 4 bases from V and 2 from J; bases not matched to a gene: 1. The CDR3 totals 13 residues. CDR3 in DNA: TGTGCCAGCAGTTCGGGACAGAACTATGGCTACACCTTC. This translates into CASSSGQNYGYTF.

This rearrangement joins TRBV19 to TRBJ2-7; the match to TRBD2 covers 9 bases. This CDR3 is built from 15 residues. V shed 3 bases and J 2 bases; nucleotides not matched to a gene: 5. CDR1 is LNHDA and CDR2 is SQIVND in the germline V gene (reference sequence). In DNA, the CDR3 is TGTGCCAGTAGTATGTCTGGGACTAGCACCTACGAGCAGTACTTC. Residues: CASSMSGTSTYEQYF.

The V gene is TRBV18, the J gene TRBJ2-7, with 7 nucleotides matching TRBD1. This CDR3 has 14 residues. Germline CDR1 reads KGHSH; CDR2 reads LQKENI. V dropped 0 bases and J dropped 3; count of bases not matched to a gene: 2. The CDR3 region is CASSPPPGGYEQYF. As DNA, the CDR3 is TGTGCCAGCTCACCACCCCCAGGGGGCTACGAGCAGTACTTC.

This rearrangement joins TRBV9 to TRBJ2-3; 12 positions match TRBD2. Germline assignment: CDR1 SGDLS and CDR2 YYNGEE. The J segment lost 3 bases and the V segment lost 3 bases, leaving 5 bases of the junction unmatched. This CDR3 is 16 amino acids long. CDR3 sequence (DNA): TGTGCCAGCAGCGCGGGACTAGCGGGTGTAACAGATACGCAGTATTTT. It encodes CASSAGLAGVTDTQYF.

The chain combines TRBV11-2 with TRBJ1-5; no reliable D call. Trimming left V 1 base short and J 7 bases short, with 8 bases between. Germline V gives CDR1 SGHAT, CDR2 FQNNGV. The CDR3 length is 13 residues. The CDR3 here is CASSLGGEQPQHF. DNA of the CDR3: TGTGCCAGCAGCTTAGGGGGAGAACAGCCCCAGCATTTT.

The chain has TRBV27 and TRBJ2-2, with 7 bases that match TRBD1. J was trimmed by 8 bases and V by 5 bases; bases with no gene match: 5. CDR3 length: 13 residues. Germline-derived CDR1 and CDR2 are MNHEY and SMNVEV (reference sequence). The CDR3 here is CASSRQGMGELFF. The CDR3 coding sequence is TGTGCCAGCAGTCGACAGGGTATGGGGGAGCTGTTTTTT.

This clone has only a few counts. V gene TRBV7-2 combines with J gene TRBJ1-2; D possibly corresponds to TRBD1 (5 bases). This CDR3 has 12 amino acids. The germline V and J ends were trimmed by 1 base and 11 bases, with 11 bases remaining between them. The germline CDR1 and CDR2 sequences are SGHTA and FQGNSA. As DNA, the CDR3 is TGTGCCAGCAGCTTAGACCTGGGGGGGTACACCTTC. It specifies CASSLDLGGYTF. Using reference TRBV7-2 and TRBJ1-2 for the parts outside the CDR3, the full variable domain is GAGVSQSPSNKVTEKGKDVELRCDPISGHTALYWYRQSLGQGLEFLIYFQGNSAPDKSGLPSDRFSAERTGGSVSTLTIQRTQQEDSAVYLCASSLDLGGYTFGSGTRLTVV.

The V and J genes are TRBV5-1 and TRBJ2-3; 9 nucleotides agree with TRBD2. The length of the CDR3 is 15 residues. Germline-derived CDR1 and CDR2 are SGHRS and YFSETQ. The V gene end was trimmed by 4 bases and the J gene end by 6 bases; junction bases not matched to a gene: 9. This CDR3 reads CASSPPSGGSDTQYF. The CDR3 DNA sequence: TGCGCCAGCAGCCCTCCAAGCGGGGGGTCGGATACGCAGTATTTT.